The entry below gives a single T cell receptor beta chain sequence along with its context. The antigen is unknown. These data come from a study of PD-1 blockade in mismatch repair-deficient tumors. General study findings and limits: Tumor-resident clones, often undetectable pretreatment in blood, expanded then contracted after pembrolizumab.

Between the trimmed V and J ends, which lost 6 bases and 0 bases, there was a span of 13 bases. CDR3 length equals 15 residues. Germline-derived CDR1 and CDR2 are SEHNR and FQNEAQ (reference sequence). Clones were sequenced by immunoSEQ multiplex PCR, and TCRdb holds only the in-frame ones, with some missing. This table holds 100,000 to 150,000 clones, approximately 90% found once. The sequencing here drew on peripheral blood, taken 44 weeks after starting pembrolizumab. The TCR originated in an adult with mismatch repair-deficient cancer. J is TRBJ2-3 and V is TRBV7-9, with D uncertain. DNA for the CDR3: TGTGCCAGCAGGGGGTCGGCTACAAGCACAGATACGCAGTATTTT. Its protein product is CASRGSATSTDTQYF.